These T cell receptor beta chains were read from a single sample in a study of OX40 agonist ivuxolimab in advanced cancers. The repertoire was sequenced with immunoSEQ multiplex PCR; TCRdb's copy has only in-frame clones and lacks some. This sample has 22,000 or so clones; about three quarters occur once, and the top ten carry roughly 15%. The specimen comprised CD4+ or CD8+ T cells sorted from blood, sampled in a trial of the OX40 agonist ivuxolimab. The source is an adult with an advanced solid tumor such as melanoma, head and neck, liver or kidney cancer. Both conserved end residues are part of each CDR3. The D gene is left open where the match is weak. A clone size is listed for some rows: how often the clone was seen (once, few, many), or a class if it is expanded.

TRBJ1-1	TRBV9	NA	NA	TGTGCCAGCAGCGTAGGTCATTCTATGAACACTGAAGCTTTCTTT	CASSVGHSMNTEAFF
TRBJ2-1	TRBV2	NA	once	TGTGCCAGCAGTACGGGACGCGCGCGTGATTTCTTC	CASSTGRARDFF
TRBJ1-1	TRBV30	NA	few	TGTGCCCGCCGGGAGGGCACTGAAGCTTTCTTT	CARREGTEAFF
TRBJ2-3	TRBV2	NA	NA	TGTGCCAGCAGTGACTTCCCGCAAGATACGCAGTATTTT	CASSDFPQDTQYF
TRBJ1-5	TRBV15	TRBD1	NA	TGTGCCACCAGCAGAGGGGACAGGGACAATCAGCCCCAGCATTTT	CATSRGDRDNQPQHF
TRBJ2-7	TRBV29-1	NA	once	TGCAGCGCCACGACGAGCTCCTACGAGCAGTACTTC	CSATTSSYEQYF
TRBJ2-7	TRBV19	NA	once	TGTGCCAGTAGTATAGACGCTAGCGCGAGCTCCTACGAGCAGTACTTC	CASSIDASASSYEQYF
TRBJ1-4	TRBV10-3	NA	NA	TGTGCCATCAGCCAGGGAACAACTAATGAAAAACTGTTTTTT	CAISQGTTNEKLFF
TRBJ2-5	TRBV28	TRBD1	NA	TGTGCCAGCAGCCAGGGGGCCCGGGCCCAGTACTTC	CASSQGARAQYF
TRBJ2-7	TRBV5-1	NA	NA	TGCGCCAGCAGCTCGACTAGTATTGAGCAGTACTTC	CASSSTSIEQYF
TRBJ2-7	TRBV27	TRBD2	NA	TGTGCCAGCAGTTTTCTAGCGGGGAGCTCCTACGAGCAGTACTTC	CASSFLAGSSYEQYF
TRBJ1-1	TRBV9	NA	NA	TGTGCCAGCAGCGTAGGTACGGGGAACACTGAAGCTTTCTTT	CASSVGTGNTEAFF
TRBJ1-2	TRBV7-9	NA	few	TGTGCCAGCAGCTTAGACGGGTATGGCTACACCTTC	CASSLDGYGYTF
TRBJ2-7	TRBV25-1	NA	NA	TGTGCCAGCAGCGAGCGGGCCACGTACGAGCAGTACTTC	CASSERATYEQYF
TRBJ1-2	TRBV10-3	NA	NA	TGTGCCATCAGTGACAGGGGAGGCTATGGCTACACCTTC	CAISDRGGYGYTF
TRBJ1-1	TRBV7-2	NA	NA	TGTGCCAGCAGCTCGCGGCCAGGGGACACTGAAGCTTTCTTT	CASSSRPGDTEAFF
TRBJ1-5	TRBV18	NA	NA	TGTGCCAGCTCACTCGAACGGAACCAGCCCCAGCATTTT	CASSLERNQPQHF
TRBJ1-4	TRBV4-3	NA	NA	TGCGCCAGCAGCCAAGTTACAGGGCTGGATGAAAAACTGTTTTTT	CASSQVTGLDEKLFF
TRBJ1-4	TRBV5-1	NA	NA	TGCGCCAGCAGCTTGGAGAGGGGAGGCGAAAAACTGTTTTTT	CASSLERGGEKLFF
TRBJ2-5	TRBV10-3	NA	NA	TGTGCCATCAGTGGACGACCCGGCCAAGAGACCCAGTACTTC	CAISGRPGQETQYF
TRBJ2-7	TRBV9	NA	NA	TGTGCCAGCAGCGTAGGACAGAACTCCTACGAGCAGTACTTC	CASSVGQNSYEQYF
TRBJ1-1	TRBV11-2	NA	NA	TGTGCCAGCAGCTTAGTTCAAGGTACTACTGAAGCTTTCTTT	CASSLVQGTTEAFF
TRBJ2-7	TRBV5-6	NA	NA	TGTGCCAGCACCTTGGGGGCAGGGAATTCCTACGAGCAGTACTTC	CASTLGAGNSYEQYF
TRBJ2-3	TRBV27	TRBD2	NA	TGTGCCAGCAGTTGGACTAGCGGGGCAGATACGCAGTATTTT	CASSWTSGADTQYF
TRBJ2-7	TRBV6-5	NA	once	TGTGCCAGCAAACCCCCAACAGGGAAGCTGTACTTC	CASKPPTGKLYF
TRBJ2-2	TRBV27	NA	NA	TGTGCCAGCAGATTACAGGGTGCCGGGGAGCTGTTTTTT	CASRLQGAGELFF
TRBJ1-2	TRBV7-2	TRBD1	NA	TGTGCCAGCAGCATGAGGGACAGGGCTGGCTACACCTTC	CASSMRDRAGYTF
TRBJ1-1	TRBV13	NA	NA	TGTGCCAGCAGCTTAAGAGAAGGCGAAGCTTTCTTT	CASSLREGEAFF
TRBJ2-6	TRBV4-3	NA	NA	TGCGCCAGCAGCCTTTCACAGGGTTCTGGGGCCAACGTCCTGACTTTC	CASSLSQGSGANVLTF
TRBJ2-7	TRBV7-9	TRBD1	NA	TGTGCCAGCAGCCCCGGGACAGGGTATTACGAGCAGTACTTC	CASSPGTGYYEQYF
TRBJ2-3	TRBV27	NA	NA	TGTGCCAGCAGTTTAAGCGTTCCCGGACTAATCACAGATACGCAGTATTTT	CASSLSVPGLITDTQYF
TRBJ1-1	TRBV19	NA	NA	TGTGCCAGTAGGATACAGATTGCGAACACTGAAGCTTTCTTT	CASRIQIANTEAFF
TRBJ1-3	TRBV25-1	NA	NA	TGTGCCAGCAGTGAATATGGTAGCTCTGGAAACACCATATATTTT	CASSEYGSSGNTIYF
TRBJ2-1	TRBV2	TRBD2	once	TGTGCCAGCAGGTATAGCGGGAGAGAGCAGTTCTTC	CASRYSGREQFF
TRBJ2-1	TRBV7-3	TRBD2	NA	TGTGCCAGCAGCTCTCGACTAGCGGGAGGGCGGGGTGAGCAGTTCTTC	CASSSRLAGGRGEQFF
TRBJ2-1	TRBV11-1	TRBD2	NA	TGTGCCAGCAGCCAACGGGGGGGGCTCATGAATGAGCAGTTCTTC	CASSQRGGLMNEQFF
TRBJ2-7	TRBV7-6	TRBD1	NA	TGTGCCAGCAGCTTAGAGGGACAGTTTTACGAGCAGTACTTC	CASSLEGQFYEQYF
TRBJ1-1	TRBV15	NA	NA	TGTGCCACCAGCAGAGATGTAACAGATCTCGAAGCTTTCTTT	CATSRDVTDLEAFF
TRBJ2-1	TRBV5-4	NA	NA	TGTGCCAGCACCGAAACGGGGGCCCTCTACAATGAGCAGTTCTTC	CASTETGALYNEQFF
TRBJ2-3	TRBV15	NA	NA	TGTGCCACCAGCATAGCGGAGCGCACAGATACGCAGTATTTT	CATSIAERTDTQYF
TRBJ1-1	TRBV30	NA	NA	TGTGCCTGGAGATACCCTGGGCAGGAGATCCATCTGAACACTGAAGCTTTCTTT	CAWRYPGQEIHLNTEAFF
TRBJ2-7	TRBV6-5	NA	NA	TGTGCCAGCAGTTCCAACAGGGTTCTCGAGCAGTACTTC	CASSSNRVLEQYF
TRBJ2-3	TRBV28	NA	few	TGTGCCAGCACCCCCCCTCGTGGCACGCAGTATTTT	CASTPPRGTQYF
TRBJ1-1	TRBV29-1	TRBD1	once	TGCAGCGTGAGACAGGGGAGCGGTGAAGCTTTCTTT	CSVRQGSGEAFF
TRBJ1-5	TRBV5-1	NA	NA	TGCGCCAGCAGCCCTCGTGGGCTCAATCAGCCCCAGCATTTT	CASSPRGLNQPQHF
TRBJ2-1	TRBV27	TRBD2	NA	TGTGCCAGCGTATTTAGCGGGGGGGCGAGCTCCTACAATGAGCAGTTCTTC	CASVFSGGASSYNEQFF
TRBJ1-1	TRBV7-2	NA	NA	TGTGCCAGCAGCCCTCCGTTTGGGGCTATGAACACTGAAGCTTTCTTT	CASSPPFGAMNTEAFF
TRBJ1-2	TRBV28	NA	NA	TGTGCCAGCAGTTCCACTATTGGCTACACCTTC	CASSSTIGYTF
TRBJ1-5	TRBV6-5	TRBD1	NA	TGTGCCAGCAGGAGAGCAGGGGGAGGCAATCAGCCCCAGCATTTT	CASRRAGGGNQPQHF
TRBJ2-1	TRBV27	NA	NA	TGTGCCTCCGAACGGGCCGGGAAGTACAATGAGCAGTTCTTC	CASERAGKYNEQFF
TRBJ1-6	TRBV11-2	NA	NA	TGTGCCAGCAGCGAAAGGCGACAGGATTCACCCCTCCACTTT	CASSERRQDSPLHF
TRBJ2-7	TRBV19	NA	NA	TGTGCCAGTAGATTCGGAGGATTTGGTGCTTACGAGCAGTACTTC	CASRFGGFGAYEQYF
TRBJ2-7	TRBV28	NA	few	TGTGCCAGCAGTTTGGGATACGAGCAGTACTTC	CASSLGYEQYF
TRBJ1-5	TRBV19	NA	NA	TGTGCCAGTAGTATCGGGGGAAGCAATCAGCCCCAGCATTTT	CASSIGGSNQPQHF